Shown below are 21 T cell receptor beta chains from a single sample sequenced in a study of T cell responses to AZD1222 COVID-19 vaccine. The repertoire was sequenced with immunoSEQ multiplex PCR; TCRdb's copy has only in-frame clones and lacks some. The table shows approximately 150,000 clones, with about 89% occurring only once. Source: peripheral blood, taken on day 0 of AZD1222 vaccination. The source of these receptors is an adult in good health.

This sequence joins TRBV19 and TRBJ1-2; no reliable D call. Trimming removed 1 base at V and 4 bases at J, with 7 bases between. Germline V gives CDR1 LNHDA, CDR2 SQIVND (reference sequence). The CDR3 extends over 13 amino acids. CDR3 in amino acids: CASSIGGGYGYTF. CDR3 DNA sequence: TGTGCCAGTAGTATAGGGGGTGGCTATGGCTACACCTTC. Drawing the rest from reference TRBV19 and TRBJ1-2, the complete variable domain is DGGITQSPKYLFRKEGQNVTLSCEQNLNHDAMYWYRQDPGQGLRLIYYSQIVNDFQKGDIAEGYSVSREKKESFPLTVTSAQKNPTAFYLCASSIGGGYGYTFGSGTRLTVV.

The rearrangement links TRBV9 to TRBJ1-3; D not resolved. Trimming cost V 0 bases and J 0 bases, with 4 bases left between them. Germline V gene lookup returns CDR1 SGDLS and CDR2 YYNGEE. The length of the CDR3 is 14 residues. Written as DNA, the CDR3 is TGTGCCAGCAGCGTAGACAGCTCTGGAAACACCATATATTTT. Protein product: CASSVDSSGNTIYF.

On this clone itself: Other DNA sequences in the same sample also yield this CDR3. This chain links TRBV3-1 (or the pseudogene TRBV3-2) with TRBJ1-6, with TRBD1 matching 7 bases. V lost 3 bases, J lost 7 bases, and 3 bases stayed unmatched. The CDR3 spans 14 residues. Germline values: CDR1 LGHDT, CDR2 YNNKEL (reference sequence). The CDR3 coding sequence is TGTGCCAGCAGCCAGGGGACAGAGAATTCACCCCTCCACTTT. Translating gives CASSQGTENSPLHF.

The chain employs TRBV2 and TRBJ2-2; TRBD2 is a possible D gene (5 bases). Per the germline V gene, CDR1 is SNHLY and CDR2 is FYNNEI. The ends were cut back, 1 base at V and 6 bases at J, with 9 bases in the middle. This CDR3 has 14 amino acids. This CDR3 is CASSEVTSSGELFF. The CDR3 coding sequence is TGTGCCAGCAGTGAAGTTACTAGTTCCGGGGAGCTGTTTTTT. The full variable domain, in which reference TRBV2 and TRBJ2-2 provide the parts outside the CDR3, is EPEVTQTPSHQVTQMGQEVILRCVPISNHLYFYWYRQILGQKVEFLVSFYNNEISEKSEIFDDQFSVERPDGSNFTLKIRSTKLEDSAMYFCASSEVTSSGELFFGEGSRLTVL.

The chain has TRBV20-1 and TRBJ1-2; the D is unclear. The CDR3 runs to 11 residues. Trimming cost V 3 bases and J 5 bases, with 7 bases left between them. Looked up from germline, CDR1 is DFQATT and CDR2 is SNEGSKA (reference sequence). CDR3 sequence reads: CSASFGYGYTF. CDR3 nucleotide sequence: TGCAGTGCTAGTTTCGGGTATGGCTACACCTTC.

This sequence joins TRBV5-3 and TRBJ1-1, with D unresolved. TRBV5-3 is identified as an open reading frame with a role that is uncertain. V lost 2 bases and J lost 0, with 8 bases in between. The CDR3 runs 14 residues. DNA of the CDR3: TGTGCCAGAAGCTTAGGGCCGGTGAACACTGAAGCTTTCTTT. Its translation: CARSLGPVNTEAFF.

In its sample, this clone was seen once. J is TRBJ2-2 and V is TRBV9; maybe TRBD2 (5 bases). This CDR3 spans 15 amino acids. V was clipped by 4 bases and J by 6 bases, with 16 bases between them. Germline CDR1 SGDLS, CDR2 YYNGEE. CDR3 bases: TGTGCCAGCAGCTCGGACGGTTCCGGGGCCGGGGAGCTGTTTTTT. Its protein is CASSSDGSGAGELFF.

The V and J genes are TRBV24-1 and TRBJ2-5; D not certain. Trimming shortened V by 4 bases and J by 2 bases, and 13 bases separated the two germline ends. Germline V gives CDR1 KGHDR, CDR2 SFDVKD. CDR3 length: 15 amino acids. CDR3 sequence (DNA): TGTGCCACCAGTGACCCGTCCGACTTTCAAGAGACCCAGTACTTC. As protein: CATSDPSDFQETQYF.

V and J are TRBV19 and TRBJ1-1, with unresolved D. Trimming shortened V by 6 bases and J by 5 bases, and 16 bases separated the two germline ends. The CDR3 has 14 amino acids. In germline, CDR1 is LNHDA, CDR2 SQIVND (reference sequence). As DNA, the CDR3 is TGTGCCAGTAGACTCGGCCCCGGAGGGACTGAAGCTTTCTTT. It translates to CASRLGPGGTEAFF.

V gene TRBV7-8 combines with J gene TRBJ1-3, with unresolved D. Germline V lookup: CDR1 SGHVS, CDR2 FQNEAQ. CDR3 length: 16 amino acids. Trimming stripped 5 bases from V and 0 bases from J, with 14 bases between. The CDR3 coding sequence is TGTGCCAGCAGCCCGACTGGGGAGAGCTCTGGAAACACCATATATTTT. Translating it yields CASSPTGESSGNTIYF.

The rearrangement joins TRBV5-6 to TRBJ1-2; 8 nucleotides agree with TRBD1. This CDR3 is built from 15 residues. Germline trimming cut 0 bases from V and 3 bases from J; bases unmatched to any gene: 4. CDR1 is SGHDT and CDR2 is YYEEEE in the germline V gene. The CDR3 region is CASSLAGQADYGYTF. The DNA for the CDR3 is TGTGCCAGCAGCTTGGCGGGACAGGCTGACTATGGCTACACCTTC. The whole variable domain, remainder taken from reference TRBV5-6 and TRBJ1-2, is DAGVTQSPTHLIKTRGQQVTLRCSPKSGHDTVSWYQQALGQGPQFIFQYYEEEERQRGNFPDRFSGHQFPNYSSELNVNALLLGDSALYLCASSLAGQADYGYTFGSGTRLTVV.

J is TRBJ2-1 and V is TRBV9; TRBD2 aligns across 8 bases. CDR1 and CDR2 (germline): SGDLS, YYNGEE. The CDR3 is 15 amino acids. After removal of 4 bases from V and 6 bases from J, the junction contained 9 bases not matched to a gene. CDR3 amino acids: CASSPRSGRRNEQFF. The CDR3 region has the DNA TGTGCCAGCAGCCCCCGGAGCGGGAGACGCAATGAGCAGTTCTTC.

The chain has TRBV18 and TRBJ2-3; no reliable D call. The CDR3 covers 13 residues. The V gene lost 5 bases and the J gene lost 2 bases, with 8 bases spanning the gap. Germline lookup yields CDR1 KGHSH and CDR2 LQKENI. CDR3 sequence: CASSSTITDTQYF. The CDR3 nucleotides read TGTGCCAGCTCATCCACGATCACAGATACGCAGTATTTT.

The V gene is TRBV7-2, the J gene TRBJ1-1; D is uncertain. Trimming took off 2 bases at V and 1 base at J, with 5 bases between the two ends. Germline V gives CDR1 SGHTA, CDR2 FQGNSA. The CDR3 contains 13 residues. The CDR3 loop is CASSLQENTEAFF. CDR3 in DNA: TGTGCCAGCAGCTTACAAGAGAACACTGAAGCTTTCTTT.

This chain links TRBV11-2 with TRBJ2-1; possibly TRBD2 for D (6 bases). CDR1 and CDR2 from the germline V gene are SGHAT and FQNNGV. CDR3 length: 15 amino acids. The V end was cut by 0 bases, the J end by 8 bases, with 14 bases between. CDR3 nucleotides: TGTGCCAGCAGCTTAGATGGGGCGGGGTCCGATGAGCAGTTCTTC. Its protein is CASSLDGAGSDEQFF.

The CDR3 DNA is TGTGCCAGCAGTTACTTGGGGCCGAACTCTCCTGAAGCTTTCTTT. It codes for CASSYLGPNSPEAFF. This chain connects TRBV6-6 to TRBJ1-1, with D possibly TRBD1 on 5 matching bases. The CDR3 totals 15 residues. Germline V gene lookup returns CDR1 MNHNY and CDR2 SVGAGI (reference sequence). Trimming pared 1 base from V and 6 bases from J, leaving 15 bases between.

V gene TRBV29-1 combines with J gene TRBJ1-5, with D possibly being TRBD1 (6 bases). The CDR3 has 14 residues. CDR1 SQVTM and CDR2 ANQGSEA come from the germline V gene. Trimming pared 8 bases from V and 4 bases from J, leaving 18 bases between. Here the CDR3 reads CSISTGTSNQPQHF. The CDR3 bases are TGCAGCATATCCACAGGGACCTCAAATCAGCCCCAGCATTTT.

The V call is TRBV3-1 (or the pseudogene TRBV3-2), the J call TRBJ1-3; no firm D call. The CDR3 sequence is 14 residues long. V was pared by 3 bases and J by 0 bases, with 6 bases between. Germline assignment: CDR1 LGHDT and CDR2 YNNKEL (reference sequence). CDR3 sequence reads: CASSHKSSGNTIYF. The CDR3 nucleotides read TGTGCCAGCAGCCATAAGAGCTCTGGAAACACCATATATTTT.

V and J are TRBV28 and TRBJ2-3; 7 nucleotides align to TRBD1. The germline V gene has CDR1 MDHEN and CDR2 SYDVKM. The ends lost 4 bases at V and 0 bases at J; junction bases unmatched: 13. The CDR3 has 18 amino acids. The CDR3: CASSSRQGGVSSTDTQYF. The CDR3 coding sequence is TGTGCCAGCAGTTCCCGACAGGGTGGAGTTTCTAGCACAGATACGCAGTATTTT.

The V call is TRBV6-2 or TRBV6-3, the J call TRBJ1-2; D might be TRBD1 (5 bases). Germline CDR1 is MNHEY and CDR2 is SVGEGT. The CDR3 covers 15 residues. Between the trimmed V and J ends, which lost 4 bases and 4 bases, there was a span of 16 bases. This CDR3 is CASSFAGARGYGYTF. CDR3 sequence (DNA): TGTGCCAGCAGTTTCGCCGGGGCCCGGGGCTATGGCTACACCTTC.

The V call is TRBV27, the J call TRBJ2-1; 8 bases agree with TRBD1. This CDR3 spans 16 amino acids. V was clipped by 5 bases and J by 3 bases; unmatched bases: 9. Germline-derived CDR1 and CDR2 are MNHEY and SMNVEV (reference sequence). The CDR3 loop reads CASSPPGQGFYNEQFF. The CDR3 nucleotides are TGTGCCAGCAGTCCACCCGGACAGGGCTTCTACAATGAGCAGTTCTTC.